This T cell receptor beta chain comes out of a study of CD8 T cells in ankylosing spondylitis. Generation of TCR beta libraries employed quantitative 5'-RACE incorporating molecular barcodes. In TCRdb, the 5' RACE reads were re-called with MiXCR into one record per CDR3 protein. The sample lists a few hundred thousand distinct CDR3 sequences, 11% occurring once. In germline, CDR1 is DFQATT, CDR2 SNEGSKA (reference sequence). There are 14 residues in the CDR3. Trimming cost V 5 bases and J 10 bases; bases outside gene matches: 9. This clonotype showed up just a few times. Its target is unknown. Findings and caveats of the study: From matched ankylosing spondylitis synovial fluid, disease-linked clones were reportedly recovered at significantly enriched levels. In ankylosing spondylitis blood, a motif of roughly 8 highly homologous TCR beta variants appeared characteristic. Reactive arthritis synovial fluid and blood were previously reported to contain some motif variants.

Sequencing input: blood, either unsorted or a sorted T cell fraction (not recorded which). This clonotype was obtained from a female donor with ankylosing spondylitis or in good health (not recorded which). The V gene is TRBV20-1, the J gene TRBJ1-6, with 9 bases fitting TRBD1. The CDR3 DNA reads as TGCAGTGCTCCTACCGGGACAGGGAACTCACCCCTCCACTTT. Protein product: CSAPTGTGNSPLHF.